These 15 T cell receptor beta chains were all obtained from the same sample, sequenced in a study of cytomegalovirus exposure and HLA in healthy donors. 60 Vbeta and 13 Jbeta primers were used in PCR. Method: immunoSEQ multiplex PCR; TCRdb's copy keeps in-frame clones and lacks some. The table records 150,000 to 170,000 clones, roughly 80% of them present only once. Sequencing input: PBMCs. The source of these receptors is a man in his late teens or twenties in good health and CMV-seronegative.

The V gene is TRBV19, the J gene TRBJ2-2, with D unresolved. Germline V gene lookup returns CDR1 LNHDA and CDR2 SQIVND (reference sequence). The CDR3 is made up of 16 amino acids. V was trimmed by 11 bases and J by 1 base, leaving 20 bases between them. DNA of the CDR3: TGTGCCTCCCCCCGGAACGGAGTCTGGAACACCGGGGAGCTGTTTTTT. Its protein product is CASPRNGVWNTGELFF.

V and J are TRBV5-1 and TRBJ2-3, with 8 bases lining up with TRBD2. CDR1 SGHRS and CDR2 YFSETQ come from the germline V gene. The CDR3 is 15 residues long. With V trimmed by 0 bases and J by 4 bases, 4 bases remained unmatched. The CDR3 sequence is CASSLGLAQPDTQYF. DNA for the CDR3: TGCGCCAGCAGCTTGGGACTAGCGCAGCCAGATACGCAGTATTTT.

To note about this clone: Its ends do not fully match the called genes, so a read error is possible. The chain combines TRBV7-9 with TRBJ2-3; no definite D call. The CDR3 is made up of 12 amino acids. Germline-derived CDR1 and CDR2 are SEHNR and FQNEAQ (reference sequence). CDR3 nucleotide sequence: TGTTCCAGCAGCTTATCGGGAGATACGCAGTATTTT. Amino acids: CSSSLSGDTQYF.

V is TRBV27 and J is TRBJ1-5; D might be TRBD1 (6 bases). Trimming removed 7 bases at V and 6 bases at J, with 19 bases between. The CDR3 has 15 amino acids. CDR1 is MNHEY, CDR2 SMNVEV, per germline (reference sequence). The DNA of the CDR3 is TGTGCCAGCAACCCACAGGGTCGATTAGGTCAGCCCCAGCATTTT. As protein: CASNPQGRLGQPQHF.

In its sample, this clone was seen a few times. The chain carries TRBV9 and TRBJ2-1, with a possible D match to TRBD2 (5 bases). Germline values: CDR1 SGDLS, CDR2 YYNGEE. The CDR3 extends over 14 amino acids. The V and J ends lost 0 bases and 6 bases respectively, with 10 bases between them. CDR3 sequence (DNA): TGTGCCAGCAGCGTAGGGGGAGAGTTCAATGAGCAGTTCTTC. As protein: CASSVGGEFNEQFF.

This clone was seen a few times. This chain links TRBV7-2 with TRBJ1-3; D ambiguous. V dropped 4 bases and J dropped 4 bases, with 11 bases sitting between them. Germline-derived CDR1 and CDR2 are SGHTA and FQGNSA. This CDR3 is 14 amino acids long. The CDR3 DNA reads as TGTGCCAGCAGCTCTGGTCCCCAGGGAAACACCATATATTTT. Amino acids: CASSSGPQGNTIYF.

The chain employs TRBV18 and TRBJ2-7; 8 bases map to TRBD2. There are 14 residues in the CDR3. V shed 0 bases and J 6 bases; nucleotides not matched to a gene: 4. Germline V gene data show CDR1 as KGHSH and CDR2 as LQKENI. In DNA, the CDR3 is TGTGCCAGCTCACCACCCGGGAGGGCCGGCGAGCAGTACTTC. It encodes CASSPPGRAGEQYF. The whole variable domain, filled in from reference TRBV18 and TRBJ2-7, reads NAGVMQNPRHLVRRRGQEARLRCSPMKGHSHVYWYRQLPEEGLKFMVYLQKENIIDESGMPKERFSAEFPKEGPSILRIQQVVRGDSAAYFCASSPPGRAGEQYFGPGTRLTVT.

The rearrangement uses TRBV10-2 and TRBJ2-7; TRBD1 aligns across 8 bases. Germline V gene sequence: CDR1 WSHSY, CDR2 SAAADI. The V segment lost 6 bases and the J segment 6 bases; nucleotides outside the gene matches: 4. There are 12 residues in the CDR3. CDR3 coding DNA: TGCGCCAGCAGCGGACAGGGAAGCGAGCAGTACTTC. Protein sequence: CASSGQGSEQYF.

The rearrangement joins TRBV27 to TRBJ1-1, with D perhaps TRBD1 (6 bases). The V end was cut by 3 bases, the J end by 1 base, with 9 bases between. CDR1 is MNHEY, CDR2 SMNVEV, per germline (reference sequence). The CDR3 totals 14 residues. CDR3 in DNA: TGTGCCAGCAGTTTCGGGGGGCCGAACACTGAAGCTTTCTTT. Its protein product is CASSFGGPNTEAFF.

The V call is TRBV19, the J call TRBJ2-5; 14 positions agree with TRBD2. CDR1 is LNHDA, CDR2 SQIVND, per germline (reference sequence). V lost 5 bases to trimming and J lost 5 bases; unmatched junction nucleotides: 10. The CDR3 has 17 residues. DNA of the CDR3: TGTGCCAGTAGTCCCCGAGGGACTAGCGGGAGCGTGGAGACCCAGTACTTC. Translating gives CASSPRGTSGSVETQYF.

CDR3 protein: CASSLRLAESDEQFF. The CDR3 bases are TGCGCCAGCAGCCTTCGTCTCGCCGAGTCCGATGAGCAGTTCTTC. The rearrangement links TRBV4-3 to TRBJ2-1; D is undetermined. V was clipped by 4 bases and J by 8 bases, with 18 bases between them. The CDR3 sequence is 15 residues long. Germline CDR1 is LGHNA and CDR2 is YSLEER.

The V and J genes are TRBV4-3 and TRBJ2-7; tentatively, D is TRBD1 (5 bases). Per germline, CDR1 LGHNA and CDR2 YSLEER. The CDR3 sequence is 16 residues long. V shed 1 base and J shed 2 bases, with 15 bases lying between them. Here the CDR3 DNA reads TGCGCCAGCAGCCAAGTAGGTGGGGCAGTCACCTACGAGCAGTACTTC. The encoded protein is CASSQVGGAVTYEQYF.

V gene TRBV7-9 combines with J gene TRBJ2-1; D unresolved. Germline V lookup: CDR1 SEHNR, CDR2 FQNEAQ (reference sequence). The CDR3 totals 15 residues. With 1 base removed from V and 6 bases from J, the gap between germline ends came to 13 bases. The CDR3 sequence is CASSLELPEVNEQFF. CDR3 bases: TGTGCCAGCAGCTTAGAGTTGCCCGAGGTCAATGAGCAGTTCTTC.

This clone was recorded once. This CDR3 is also generated by other DNA sequences in the sample. The chain is built from TRBV7-9 and TRBJ1-2; D unclear. Germline lookup yields CDR1 SEHNR and CDR2 FQNEAQ (reference sequence). V was cut by 4 bases and J by 3 bases, with 12 bases left in between. The length of the CDR3 is 14 residues. CDR3 DNA: TGTGCCAGCAGCTCCAGGAACTTGGACTATGGCTACACCTTC. The encoded protein is CASSSRNLDYGYTF.

The rearrangement uses TRBV13 and TRBJ2-1; 11 bases are shared with TRBD2. J gave up 4 bases and V 0 bases, and 2 bases lay outside the gene matches. This CDR3 has 16 amino acids. Germline V lookup: CDR1 PRHDT, CDR2 FYEKMQ (reference sequence). CDR3 DNA: TGTGCCAGCAGCTTAGGACTAGCGGGGGTATACAATGAGCAGTTCTTC. Protein sequence: CASSLGLAGVYNEQFF.